One and the same sample provided the 23 T cell receptor beta chains below, sequenced in a study of blood T cells in healthy people across ages. It was with a sample-barcoded 5' primer and a J-beta primer mix that a second PCR of about 7 to 12 cycles was run. TCRdb ran MiXCR on the 5' RACE reads and lists one entry per CDR3 protein. The table records about 540,000 distinct CDR3 sequences, around 24% of them present only once. This same sample was also part of a study on T cells of mothers and their children.

The sample taken for sequencing was blood. Every receptor here comes from a boy younger than 18 in good health.

This clonotype turned up a few times. CDR3 sequence: CSAITGGANTGELFF. The CDR3 DNA reads as TGCAGTGCTATTACAGGGGGCGCAAACACCGGGGAGCTGTTTTTT. The chain combines TRBV20-1 with TRBJ2-2; TRBD1 matches 9 bases. The CDR3 runs 15 residues. The junction had 5 bases not matched to a gene; V was cut back by 4 bases and J by 2 bases. The germline CDR1 and CDR2 sequences are DFQATT and SNEGSKA (reference sequence).

The rearrangement uses TRBV7-9 and TRBJ1-3; weak D call: TRBD1 (5 bases). The V gene lost 5 bases and the J gene lost 2 bases, with 7 bases spanning the gap. The CDR3 totals 13 residues. Per germline, CDR1 SEHNR and CDR2 FQNEAQ (reference sequence). CDR3 DNA sequence: TGTGCCAGCAGCAGGGGAGCTGGAAACACCATATATTTT. This encodes CASSRGAGNTIYF.

The J gene is TRBJ1-1, the V gene TRBV27, with 10 bases identical to TRBD1. Trimming removed 5 bases from V and 4 bases from J; junction bases left unmatched: 7. The germline V gene encodes CDR1 MNHEY and CDR2 SMNVEV (reference sequence). The CDR3 sequence is 15 residues long. The DNA of the CDR3 is TGTGCCAGCAGTCCTTGGACAGGGGGTTTCACTGAAGCTTTCTTT. This encodes CASSPWTGGFTEAFF.

This clonotype was seen ten or more times. The V and J genes are TRBV7-8 and TRBJ2-7; unclear D gene. V was trimmed by 5 bases and J by 0 bases, leaving 14 bases between them. Germline CDR1 is SGHVS and CDR2 is FQNEAQ. This CDR3 has 15 residues. CDR3 loop: CASSRNLGVSYEQYF. CDR3 bases: TGTGCCAGCAGCCGAAATCTAGGAGTCTCCTACGAGCAGTACTTC.

This clonotype turned up a few times. V and J are TRBV7-9 and TRBJ1-2; a possible D gene is TRBD1 (5 bases). Germline CDR1 SEHNR, CDR2 FQNEAQ (reference sequence). V was pared by 5 bases and J by 2 bases, with 12 bases between. The CDR3 covers 14 residues. The CDR3 sequence: CASSPTSGNYGYTF. The CDR3 nucleotides read TGTGCCAGCAGCCCCACCTCAGGGAACTATGGCTACACCTTC.

The chain employs TRBV19 and TRBJ2-4; 7 nucleotides line up with TRBD2. The CDR3 is made up of 16 amino acids. Germline lookup yields CDR1 LNHDA and CDR2 SQIVND (reference sequence). V gave up 5 bases and J gave up 3 bases; unmatched junction bases: 10. The CDR3 reads CASSPPGTKGKNIQYF. For the CDR3, the DNA is TGTGCCAGTAGTCCCCCCGGGACTAAGGGCAAAAACATTCAGTACTTC. Based on the CDR3 plus reference TRBV19 and TRBJ2-4, the full variable domain is DGGITQSPKYLFRKEGQNVTLSCEQNLNHDAMYWYRQDPGQGLRLIYYSQIVNDFQKGDIAEGYSVSREKKESFPLTVTSAQKNPTAFYLCASSPPGTKGKNIQYFGAGTRLSVL.

This clonotype occurred a few times. At one of its ends the junction is not consistent with the germline gene, which may arise from a read error. The chain uses TRBV2 and TRBJ2-3, with 7 bases fitting TRBD2. Germline loops: CDR1 SNHLY, CDR2 FYNNEI. There are 14 residues in the CDR3. The CDR3, as DNA: TGTGCCAGCAGTGAAGCGCCTAGCGGAGGGGTGGTGGCTTTT. This sequence encodes CASSEAPSGGVVAF. Supplemented by reference TRBV2 and TRBJ2-3, the full variable domain reads EPEVTQTPSHQVTQMGQEVILRCVPISNHLYFYWYRQILGQKVEFLVSFYNNEISEKSEIFDDQFSVERPDGSNFTLKIRSTKLEDSAMYFCASSEAPSGGVVAFGPGTRLTVL.

The chain is built from TRBV29-1 and TRBJ2-7, with 7 positions matching TRBD1. This CDR3 has 15 amino acids. V was clipped by 0 bases and J by 1 base; unmatched bases: 6. From germline, CDR1 is SQVTM and CDR2 ANQGSEA. CDR3 coding DNA: TGCAGCGTTGAAGACGCCGGGACAGAGTCCTACGAGCAGTACTTC. It is translated as CSVEDAGTESYEQYF.

As to this clonotype: The junction does not match germline at one end; this may be a read error. The gene calls are TRBV5-1 and TRBJ2-5; the D gene could be TRBD1 or TRBD2 (5 bases each). The CDR3 contains 12 residues. Germline V gene data show CDR1 as SGHRS and CDR2 as YFSETQ. This CDR3 is CAGSSKSGTIYF. Written as DNA, the CDR3 is TGCGCCGGCAGCTCGAAATCCGGGACCATCTACTTC.

This clonotype has more than one count but fewer than ten. V usage is TRBV28 and J usage is TRBJ2-3, with D tentatively TRBD1 or TRBD2 (6 bases each). CDR3 size: 21 residues. Germline V gene sequence: CDR1 MDHEN, CDR2 SYDVKM. V lost 2 bases and J lost 4, with 31 bases in between. The CDR3 loop reads CASSLEVWGQRRAGGADTQYF. DNA of the CDR3: TGTGCCAGCAGTTTAGAGGTTTGGGGGCAAAGGAGGGCAGGAGGAGCAGATACGCAGTATTTT.

This clonotype was seen a handful of times. The chain carries TRBV20-1 and TRBJ1-5; 8 bases are shared with TRBD1. CDR3 length: 14 amino acids. CDR1 is DFQATT, CDR2 SNEGSKA, per germline (reference sequence). Germline trimming cut 4 bases from V and 3 bases from J; bases unmatched to any gene: 5. This chain's CDR3 is CSAITGGLNQPQHF. The CDR3 region has the DNA TGCAGTGCTATAACAGGGGGGCTCAATCAGCCCCAGCATTTT.

The genes are TRBV24-1 and TRBJ2-5; 7 positions agree with TRBD1. V trimming: 4 bases; J trimming: 5 bases; junction bases outside the gene matches: 6. Germline assignment: CDR1 KGHDR and CDR2 SFDVKD. The CDR3 has 14 amino acids. CDR3 in amino acids: CATSEPGTAETQYF. CDR3 sequence (DNA): TGTGCCACCAGTGAACCCGGGACAGCGGAGACCCAGTACTTC.

This clonotype was observed a few times. The chain combines TRBV7-9 with TRBJ1-2; tentatively, D is TRBD1 (5 bases). Trimming removed 4 bases from V and 8 bases from J, with 8 bases in between. Per the germline V gene, CDR1 is SEHNR and CDR2 is FQNEAQ (reference sequence). The CDR3 is made up of 11 amino acids. The CDR3 DNA is TGTGCCAGCAGCTCTTACAGGGGCTACACCTTC. Translation: CASSSYRGYTF.

This clonotype was found a few times. The chain is built from TRBV29-1 and TRBJ2-1; 11 bases match TRBD2. The trim removed 6 bases at V and 0 bases at J, leaving 13 bases unmatched. Germline V gene sequence: CDR1 SQVTM, CDR2 ANQGSEA. This CDR3 has 18 residues. This CDR3 is CSVGTGLAGFPSYNEQFF. The CDR3 DNA follows: TGCAGCGTGGGAACAGGACTAGCGGGCTTTCCCTCCTACAATGAGCAGTTCTTC.

The CDR3 loop is CASSSPGQSDIQYF. The CDR3 DNA sequence: TGTGCCAGTTCCTCCCCCGGACAGTCAGACATTCAGTACTTC. The V call is TRBV6-5, the J call TRBJ2-4, with D possibly TRBD1 on 6 matching bases. V gave up 9 bases and J gave up 8 bases, with 20 bases separating them. This CDR3 spans 14 amino acids. Germline V gene data show CDR1 as MNHEY and CDR2 as SVGAGI.

This clonotype has a count of ten or more. This chain connects TRBV3-1 to TRBJ1-1; TRBD1 is a possible D gene (5 bases). CDR1 is LGHDT and CDR2 is YNNKEL in the germline V gene (reference sequence). This CDR3 spans 12 amino acids. Trimming pared 6 bases from V and 3 bases from J, leaving 8 bases between. The CDR3 nucleotides read TGTGCCAGCAGTCAGGGAGACACTGAAGCTTTCTTT. Translating gives CASSQGDTEAFF.

Comments on this clonotype: A junction boundary mismatches the germline segment, possibly from a read error. The rearrangement uses TRBV7-9 and TRBJ2-3, with TRBD2 matching over 14 bases. Germline V gene sequence: CDR1 SEHNR, CDR2 FQNEAQ (reference sequence). The CDR3 has 18 residues. Here the CDR3 reads CAGSLGFETSGRAPPQYF. The CDR3 nucleotides read TGTGCCGGCAGCTTAGGATTTGAGACTAGCGGGAGGGCCCCTCCGCAGTATTTT.

The sample holds a few counts of this clonotype. This chain links TRBV5-1 with TRBJ2-5, with 9 bases that match TRBD2. The CDR3 sequence is 17 residues long. Germline CDR1 reads SGHRS; CDR2 reads YFSETQ. The V segment lost 3 bases and the J segment 0 bases; nucleotides outside the gene matches: 9. CDR3 in amino acids: CASSWRTSANYQETQYF. CDR3 nucleotide sequence: TGCGCCAGCAGCTGGAGGACTAGCGCAAATTACCAAGAGACCCAGTACTTC.

J is TRBJ2-5 and V is TRBV7-3; D remains unclear. The CDR3 runs 14 residues. CDR1 and CDR2 from the germline V gene are SGHTA and FQGTGA. V lost 4 bases to trimming and J lost 3 bases, with 12 bases between them. CDR3 coding DNA: TGTGCCAGCAGCTCATCCAGAGGAGAAGAGACCCAGTACTTC. Translation: CASSSSRGEETQYF.

This clonotype turned up a few times. The CDR3 DNA reads TGTGCCAGCTCACCGATGGGACAGAACTATGGCTACACCTTC. It specifies CASSPMGQNYGYTF. The chain recombines TRBV18 with TRBJ1-2; 7 bases match TRBD1. The trim removed 3 bases at V and 2 bases at J, leaving 3 bases unmatched. The CDR3 sequence is 14 residues long. Germline lookup yields CDR1 KGHSH and CDR2 LQKENI.

This clonotype appeared a single time. This chain uses TRBV7-9 with TRBJ2-3; D is perhaps TRBD1 (10 bases). Germline V gene data show CDR1 as SEHNR and CDR2 as FQNEAQ (reference sequence). V was clipped by 4 bases and J by 6 bases, with 17 bases between them. The length of the CDR3 is 15 residues. The CDR3 nucleotides are TGTGCCAGCAGCTACCTAGCGGGACAGGGGGATACGCAGTATTTT. This codes for CASSYLAGQGDTQYF.

This rearrangement joins TRBV15 to TRBJ2-1, with 13 nucleotides matching TRBD2. The germline V gene has CDR1 LNHNV and CDR2 YYDKDF (reference sequence). This CDR3 spans 18 amino acids. Losses at the gene ends were 5 bases for V and 4 bases for J; bases not matched to a gene: 11. The CDR3, as DNA: TGTGCCACCAGCGGCGGACTAGCGGGAGCCTACTCGTACAATGAGCAGTTCTTC. Translating it yields CATSGGLAGAYSYNEQFF.

The chain carries TRBV7-2 and TRBJ2-5, with 9 bases identical to TRBD2. Trimming removed 5 bases from V and 3 bases from J; junction bases left unmatched: 19. Germline CDR1 SGHTA, CDR2 FQGNSA. The CDR3 sequence is 19 residues long. The CDR3 sequence is CASSAQPPYSGRGEETQYF. For the CDR3, the DNA is TGTGCCAGCAGCGCACAGCCCCCTTATAGCGGGAGAGGAGAAGAGACCCAGTACTTC.